Below are 18 T cell receptor beta chains sequenced from a single sample in a study of T cell responses to AZD1222 COVID-19 vaccine. Here immunoSEQ multiplex PCR was the method, and the copy in TCRdb shows in-frame clones only, minus some. The sample has about 160,000 clones; around 93% are singletons. Sample: peripheral blood, taken on day 0 of AZD1222 vaccination. The receptor set was obtained from an adult in good health.

This clone was seen a single time. The gene calls are TRBV6-4 and TRBJ1-2; the match to TRBD1 covers 8 bases. Germline V gene lookup returns CDR1 MRHNA and CDR2 SNTAGT. This CDR3 comprises 13 residues. The trim removed 6 bases at V and 4 bases at J, leaving 4 bases unmatched. DNA for the CDR3: TGTGCCAGCAGGAAAGACAGGGGCTATGGCTACACCTTC. Its protein product is CASRKDRGYGYTF.

The gene calls are TRBV12-5 and TRBJ2-2; unclear D gene. V was cut by 1 base and J by 2 bases, with 11 bases left in between. CDR1 is LGHNT, CDR2 FRNRAP, per germline. The CDR3 runs 16 residues. CDR3 nucleotides: TGTGCTAGTGGTTTGGCCTCCGCGCAAAACACCGGGGAGCTGTTTTTT. It encodes CASGLASAQNTGELFF.

There are a few counts of this clone. The chain is built from TRBV27 and TRBJ2-7, with TRBD1 matching 11 bases. Trimming removed 7 bases from V and 0 bases from J; junction bases left unmatched: 14. The CDR3 has 18 residues. The germline gives CDR1 MNHEY, CDR2 SMNVEV (reference sequence). DNA of the CDR3: TGTGCCAGCACCCTGGAGGGACAGGGGGTCGAGAGCTCCTACGAGCAGTACTTC. This gives the protein CASTLEGQGVESSYEQYF.

This clone was detected once. This rearrangement joins TRBV10-2 to TRBJ1-1; D gene ambiguous. The ends were cut back, 3 bases at V and 2 bases at J, with 7 bases in the middle. The germline CDR1 and CDR2 sequences are WSHSY and SAAADI. The CDR3 totals 13 residues. The CDR3 reads CASSDPRNTEAFF. DNA for the CDR3: TGCGCCAGCAGTGATCCCCGCAACACTGAAGCTTTCTTT.

This chain links TRBV14 with TRBJ1-6, with D perhaps matching TRBD1 (5 bases). The CDR3 length is 14 residues. CDR1 and CDR2 from the germline V gene are SGHDN and FVKESK. V lost 4 bases, J lost 8 bases, and 12 bases lay in between. CDR3 protein: CASSPRDFYSPLHF. In DNA, the CDR3 is TGTGCCAGCAGCCCCCGGGACTTCTATTCACCCCTCCACTTT.

The chain has TRBV11-2 and TRBJ1-5, with a weak D call TRBD1 (6 bases). The CDR3 is 13 residues long. Germline assignment: CDR1 SGHAT and CDR2 FQNNGV. Trimming shortened V by 1 base and J by 11 bases, and 12 bases separated the two germline ends. The CDR3 region is CASSLAEQGTQHF. The CDR3 DNA reads TGTGCCAGCAGCTTAGCCGAGCAGGGGACCCAGCATTTT.

DNA of the CDR3: TGTGCCAGCAGCCCGGGGGGAGGGCTCTACAATGAGCAGTTCTTC. Its translation is CASSPGGGLYNEQFF. The chain has TRBV11-3 and TRBJ2-1; 7 nucleotides agree with TRBD2. Losses at the gene ends were 5 bases for V and 3 bases for J; bases not matched to a gene: 7. In germline, CDR1 is SGHNT, CDR2 YENEEA. The CDR3 sequence is 15 residues long.

This clone has only one observation. This rearrangement joins TRBV6-2 or TRBV6-3 to TRBJ1-5; D is unresolved. The germline gives CDR1 MNHEY, CDR2 SVGEGT. The germline V and J ends were trimmed by 3 bases and 11 bases, with 17 bases remaining between them. This CDR3 is built from 14 residues. The CDR3 DNA is TGTGCCAGCAGTTATCTCGGTATGGGAGGGACCCAGCATTTT. It yields the protein CASSYLGMGGTQHF.

This rearrangement joins TRBV3-1 (or the pseudogene TRBV3-2) to TRBJ1-6; D call uncertain. Germline values: CDR1 LGHDT, CDR2 YNNKEL (reference sequence). The ends were cut back, 0 bases at V and 8 bases at J, with 14 bases in the middle. The CDR3 spans 16 residues. CDR3 bases: TGTGCCAGCAGCCAAGAACGGTGGAGGGCTGATTCACCCCTCCACTTT. This sequence encodes CASSQERWRADSPLHF.

The rearrangement links TRBV3-1 (or the pseudogene TRBV3-2) to TRBJ2-7; 16 bases are a match to TRBD2. Germline CDR1 reads LGHDT; CDR2 reads YNNKEL (reference sequence). With V trimmed by 1 base and J by 0 bases, 12 bases remained unmatched. The CDR3 runs to 21 residues. The CDR3 sequence: CASSQARHGGLAGGNSYEQYF. Written as DNA, the CDR3 is TGTGCCAGCAGCCAAGCCCGCCATGGGGGACTAGCGGGAGGGAACTCCTACGAGCAGTACTTC.

This chain connects TRBV12-3 or TRBV12-4 to TRBJ1-1; tentatively, D is TRBD1 (5 bases). Between the trimmed V and J ends, which lost 8 bases and 6 bases, there was a span of 16 bases. This CDR3 has 13 residues. CDR3 amino acids: CASLRGGAPEAFF. As DNA, the CDR3 is TGTGCCAGCCTCCGGGGGGGTGCCCCTGAAGCTTTCTTT.

V and J are TRBV24-1 and TRBJ2-2; 10 nucleotides align to TRBD2. V shed 1 base and J 7 bases; nucleotides not matched to a gene: 8. This CDR3 is built from 17 residues. The germline V gene has CDR1 KGHDR and CDR2 SFDVKD. CDR3 bases: TGTGCCACCAGTGATTTCGGTCTAGCGGGAGTGAGCGGGGAGCTGTTTTTT. It yields the protein CATSDFGLAGVSGELFF.

This rearrangement joins TRBV10-3 to TRBJ2-1; 7 bases are a match to TRBD2. Germline lookup yields CDR1 ENHRY and CDR2 SYGVKD. CDR3 length: 15 amino acids. V was pared by 2 bases and J by 1 base, with 2 bases of the junction left unmatched. The CDR3 region is CAISEGLVSYNEQFF. CDR3 DNA: TGTGCCATCAGTGAGGGACTAGTTTCCTACAATGAGCAGTTCTTC.

The chain is built from TRBV6-1 and TRBJ1-2; D perhaps matches TRBD1 (5 bases). Germline V lookup: CDR1 MNHNS, CDR2 SASEGT. Trimming removed 1 base from V and 5 bases from J, with 8 bases in between. This CDR3 has 13 amino acids. The CDR3 loop is CASSEEGSYGYTF. The CDR3 region has the DNA TGTGCCAGCAGTGAAGAGGGGTCTTATGGCTACACCTTC.

The gene calls are TRBV5-1 and TRBJ2-1, with 10 bases fitting TRBD2. V gave up 6 bases and J gave up 9 bases; unmatched junction bases: 9. The CDR3 spans 14 residues. Germline lookup yields CDR1 SGHRS and CDR2 YFSETQ. DNA for the CDR3: TGCGCCAGCAAAGGGACTAGCGAAATGGGTGAGCAGTTCTTC. The encoded protein is CASKGTSEMGEQFF.

This clone was counted a single time. The V call is TRBV19, the J call TRBJ1-5, with D unresolved. The CDR3 sequence is 12 residues long. Trimming removed 5 bases at V and 5 bases at J, with 7 bases between. Germline loops: CDR1 LNHDA, CDR2 SQIVND (reference sequence). As DNA, the CDR3 is TGTGCCAGTAGTGAACGTGATCAGCCCCAGCATTTT. This sequence encodes CASSERDQPQHF.

The V and J genes are TRBV6-5 and TRBJ1-4, with D possibly matching TRBD1 (5 bases). The V end was cut by 8 bases, the J end by 4 bases, with 14 bases between. The CDR3 length is 14 residues. The V gene's germline CDR1 is MNHEY and CDR2 SVGAGI. The DNA for the CDR3 is TGTGCCAGCGGGGGAGATGTGGGTAATGAAAAACTGTTTTTT. Encoded protein: CASGGDVGNEKLFF.

The chain links TRBV5-1 to TRBJ1-2; D not certain. CDR3 length: 14 amino acids. The germline V gene has CDR1 SGHRS and CDR2 YFSETQ. With 4 bases removed from V and 6 bases from J, the gap between germline ends came to 16 bases. CDR3 sequence reads: CASSIRQGLDGYTF. The CDR3 DNA sequence: TGCGCCAGCAGCATACGACAAGGACTTGATGGCTACACCTTC. Filled out from reference TRBV5-1 and TRBJ1-2, the complete variable domain reads KAGVTQTPRYLIKTRGQQVTLSCSPISGHRSVSWYQQTPGQGLQFLFEYFSETQRNKGNFPGRFSGRQFSNSRSEMNVSTLELGDSALYLCASSIRQGLDGYTFGSGTRLTVV.